This TCR beta chain was documented in a study of CD8 T cells in Susac syndrome (dated by TCRdb to about 2019). Study-level background: Of the Susac syndrome patients who were sequenced, over five had clinically active disease and roughly eight were in clinical remission. At blood withdrawal, Susac syndrome patients were therapy-naive, treated with corticosteroids (with IVIg additionally given to some), or treated with IVIg alone. Whether CD8+ T cell activation and differentiation in Susac syndrome was antigen driven was tested using repertoire sequencing. Summary of the overall study and its limitations: No clonal expansion was detected in the CD4+ T cell repertoire of Susac syndrome patients. The number of individuals in the TCR sequencing and HLA analysis was acknowledged as relatively small.

High-throughput TCR beta sequencing profiled peripheral blood CD8+ and CD4+ T cells from healthy donors, Susac syndrome patients and multiple sclerosis patients. The Susac syndrome patients fulfilled recently defined diagnostic criteria for definite or probable disease. Bulk CD8+ and CD4+ T cells were purified by magnetic negative isolation, while CD8+ TEMRA cells were enriched using FACS. Blood was drawn into EDTA tubes, processed within 24 hours, and PBMCs were isolated by density gradient centrifugation. PBMCs destined for TCR sequencing were cryopreserved in liquid nitrogen and later thawed in a 37 °C water bath. The sorted or isolated CD4+, CD8+ and CD8+ TEMRA cells reached a purity of at least 90%. Reading the germline V gene gives CDR1 SGHDT and CDR2 YYEEEE. The CDR3 numbers 16 residues from cysteine through phenylalanine. This entry keeps only the CDR3 DNA: 48 bases, framed from base 1. V loses 6 bases of germline sequence and J loses 6 bases, and the interval between the two ends is 24 bases.

RNA was extracted with the RNeasy kit and roughly 0.5 to 1 ug was reverse transcribed using random hexamers. The immunoSEQ multiplex PCR assay, which covers 54 Vbeta and 13 Jbeta segments, was used to amplify TCR beta CDR3 regions. Bias from PCR amplification was corrected by using a synthetic template baseline for primer optimization and for computational correction. In the paper's pipeline: Reads were annotated to V, D and J genes per IMGT and analyzed with immunoSEQ Analyzer, keeping only productive sequences. Clonality was computed as one minus Shannon entropy normalized by log2 of the number of productive unique sequences. For each patient and control, public and private clones were evaluated within the 100 most prevalent clones. A clone was defined as Susac-specific if it was absent from the healthy and MS cohorts, from approximately 980 published viral clones and from other ImmuneACCESS disease sequences. The public reads were quality trimmed at Q25 with fastp and then assembled into clones with MiXCR by TCRdb, keeping productive beta chains. Under each unique CDR3 protein, matching rows form one entry showing the most common genes and DNA. TCRdb's processing, not the study's, gives the V and J calls here. A total of approximately 210,000 distinct CDR3 sequences appear in this sample, about 95% of them only once. The ten largest clones add up to 0.15% to 0.2% of the sample.

Concerning this clonotype: The antigen it binds to is not known. Per-base qualities were not stored, and no clone one base away is much larger.

This TCR was recovered from a human donor with Susac syndrome. This chain is built from TRBV5-6 and TRBJ1-2; the best D guess is TRBD1, with 5 bases matching. The sequencing sample was made of CD4+ T cells from PBMCs. The nucleotide sequence is TGTGCCAGCATCTTCATTTCCGAACAGGCCTCGGATGGCTACACCTTC. The resulting protein is CASIFISEQASDGYTF.